This is a list of T cell receptor beta chains from one sample in a study of blood T cell repertoires in COVID-19. Profiled with immunoSEQ multiplex PCR; TCRdb holds only in-frame clones, not every one. Among 310,000 or so clones listed, approximately 87% were seen once. The specimen was peripheral blood. These receptors were collected from a woman aged 45-60 years with active or convalescent COVID-19. The CDR3 runs from the conserved cysteine through the conserved F or W. D genes are given only for firm matches. The size entry is marked missing in some rows and otherwise reads once, few, many or a size class.

D	V	J	size	DNA	CDR3
-	TRBV29-1	TRBJ2-1	-	TGCAGCGCTTCCTTTTACTCCTACAATGAGCAGTTCTTC	CSASFYSYNEQFF
TRBD1	TRBV30	TRBJ1-5	-	TGTGCCTGGACCCCAGGGGGTCTCGGTCAGCCCCAGCATTTT	CAWTPGGLGQPQHF
TRBD2	TRBV4-1	TRBJ2-1	-	TGCGCCAGCAGCCAAGGCTCCCCCGCGGGGGGCGGGAAGGATGAGCAGTTCTTC	CASSQGSPAGGGKDEQFF
TRBD1	TRBV7-3	TRBJ1-2	-	TGTGCCAGCAGCTTCGGACAGGGAAACTATGGCTACACCTTC	CASSFGQGNYGYTF
-	TRBV19	TRBJ1-5	-	TGTGCCTGTCACGAAGGAGGACGTAGGTATCAGCCCCAGCATTTT	CACHEGGRRYQPQHF
TRBD2	TRBV9	TRBJ2-1	-	TGTGCCAGCAGCGTAAGCGGGAGGGCGATCAATGAGCAGTTCTTC	CASSVSGRAINEQFF
-	TRBV6-5	TRBJ1-5	-	TGTGCCAGCAGTCCGGACAGCATTCAGCCCCAGCATTTT	CASSPDSIQPQHF
TRBD1	TRBV7-2	TRBJ1-1	-	TGTGCCAGCAGTCAAAACAGGGGGAGCACTGAAGCTTTCTTT	CASSQNRGSTEAFF
TRBD1	TRBV7-2	TRBJ2-2	many	TGTGCCAGCAGCCCATCAGGGGGCGGCGGCACCGGGGAGCTGTTTTTT	CASSPSGGGGTGELFF
TRBD2	TRBV7-8	TRBJ2-1	-	TGTGCCAGCAGCCTTGACAGGACTAGCGGGAGGGCGGCGTACAATGAGCAGTTCTTC	CASSLDRTSGRAAYNEQFF
TRBD2	TRBV9	TRBJ2-5	-	TGTGCCAGCAGCGTAGGGGGACTAGCGGGAATAGAGACCCAGTACTTC	CASSVGGLAGIETQYF
-	TRBV25-1	TRBJ2-3	-	TGTGCCAGCAGTGGCGGGGGCCTCACAGATACGCAGTATTTT	CASSGGGLTDTQYF
TRBD2	TRBV4-1	TRBJ2-2	many	TGCGCCAGCAGCCCGGGAGGCGTCGACGGATTAAACACCGGGGAGCTGTTTTTT	CASSPGGVDGLNTGELFF
TRBD1	TRBV7-2	TRBJ2-1	-	TGTGCCAGCATCACAGGGGGCGGTGGTGAGCAGTTCTTC	CASITGGGGEQFF
TRBD1	TRBV6-2/TRBV6-3	TRBJ2-7	-	TGTGCCAGCAGTTTGGACAGGGTCAGCTACGAGCAGTACTTC	CASSLDRVSYEQYF
-	TRBV30	TRBJ2-6	once	TGTGCCTGGATCGGAGACGGCTCCGGGGCCAACGTCCTGACTTTC	CAWIGDGSGANVLTF
-	TRBV6-5	TRBJ2-3	once	TGTGCCAGCAGTTACGGGGGGAGCACAGATACGCAGTATTTT	CASSYGGSTDTQYF
TRBD1	TRBV5-5	TRBJ2-1	-	TGTGCCAGCAGCTGGGACAGGGGGGTTGGCAATGAGCAGTTCTTC	CASSWDRGVGNEQFF
TRBD1	TRBV15	TRBJ2-2	-	TGTGCCACTACGGACAGGGCGAACACCGGGGAGCTGTTTTTT	CATTDRANTGELFF
-	TRBV19	TRBJ2-5	-	TGTGCCAGCGGGAGAGGAGAGACCCAGTACTTC	CASGRGETQYF
-	TRBV9	TRBJ1-1	-	TGTGCCAGCAGTCCTTCCCCGAACACTGAAGCTTTCTTT	CASSPSPNTEAFF
TRBD1	TRBV5-1	TRBJ1-4	-	TGCGCCAGCAGCCCGGGGGGGACAGTAGCAACTAATGAAAAACTGTTTTTT	CASSPGGTVATNEKLFF
-	TRBV27	TRBJ2-6	-	TGTGCCAGCAGGACTGTCAGCTCTGGGGCCAACGTCCTGACTTTC	CASRTVSSGANVLTF
TRBD1	TRBV27	TRBJ2-3	-	TGTGCCAGCAGAGCGGGACAGGGGGGGACAGATACGCAGTATTTT	CASRAGQGGTDTQYF
TRBD2	TRBV6-2/TRBV6-3	TRBJ2-7	-	TGTGCCAGCAGTCTAGCGGGGGCCCCCTACGAGCAGTACTTC	CASSLAGAPYEQYF
TRBD2	TRBV11-3	TRBJ2-3	-	TGTGCCAGCAGCCCTGGACTAGGAGATACAGATACGCAGTATTTT	CASSPGLGDTDTQYF
-	TRBV5-1	TRBJ1-1	once	TGCGCCAGCAAAAATCTACTGAACACTGAAGCTTTCTTT	CASKNLLNTEAFF
TRBD1	TRBV11-3	TRBJ1-3	-	TGTGCCAGCAGCGGACAGGCGGGAAACACCATATATTTT	CASSGQAGNTIYF
-	TRBV6-6	TRBJ1-5	-	TGTGCCAGCACCATAGGACAGACTTCTGGCAATCAGCCCCAGCATTTT	CASTIGQTSGNQPQHF
TRBD1	TRBV6-6	TRBJ1-3	few	TGTGCCAGCAGCCGGGGACAGGGGACCGCCGGAAACACCATATATTTT	CASSRGQGTAGNTIYF
-	TRBV29-1	TRBJ2-3	-	TGCAGCGTTAGGTGGATCCAGGACACAGATACGCAGTATTTT	CSVRWIQDTDTQYF
-	TRBV4-2	TRBJ1-2	-	TGTGCCAGCAGCCAAGGAGGGAACTATGGCTACACCTTC	CASSQGGNYGYTF